This T cell receptor beta chain is drawn from a study of shared clonotypes between healthy human individuals. Sequenced by immunoSEQ multiplex PCR; TCRdb stores in-frame clones only, minus some. Among 850,000 to 1,200,000 clones listed, under 80% were seen once. Study-wide results and caveats: Some naive CD4 clonotypes, around 5%, turned up in common across a few donors.

The CDR3 runs 12 residues. Germline CDR1 and CDR2: MNHNS and SASEGT. The V and J ends lost 1 base and 6 bases respectively, with 7 bases between them. Naive CD4+ cells were CD45RA-selected; the remaining cells were memory. As regards this clone: Its antigen is as yet unknown.

The sequenced material came from memory CD4+ T cells sorted from blood. Subset defined: CD45RA-negative fraction. This TCR came from a man between 18 and 29 years old in good health. This chain connects TRBV6-1 to TRBJ2-7; D is perhaps TRBD1 (5 bases). In nucleotides, the CDR3 is TGTGCCAGCAGTGAAGGGGGCCTCGAGCAGTACTTC. Protein sequence: CASSEGGLEQYF.